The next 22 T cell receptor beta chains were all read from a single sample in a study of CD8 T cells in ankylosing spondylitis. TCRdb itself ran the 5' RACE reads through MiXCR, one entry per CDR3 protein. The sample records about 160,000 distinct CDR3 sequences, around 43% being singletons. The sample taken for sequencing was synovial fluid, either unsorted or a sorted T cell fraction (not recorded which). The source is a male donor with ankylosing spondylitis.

The CDR3 nucleotides read TGTGCCACCAGTGAGGCCCCGGGACTAGCGGTCACCGGGGAGCTGTTTTTT. Its translation is CATSEAPGLAVTGELFF. The chain links TRBV24-1 to TRBJ2-2; 11 bases are shared with TRBD2. The CDR3 contains 17 residues. In germline, CDR1 is KGHDR, CDR2 SFDVKD. The junction had 7 bases not matched to a gene; V was cut back by 4 bases and J by 4 bases.

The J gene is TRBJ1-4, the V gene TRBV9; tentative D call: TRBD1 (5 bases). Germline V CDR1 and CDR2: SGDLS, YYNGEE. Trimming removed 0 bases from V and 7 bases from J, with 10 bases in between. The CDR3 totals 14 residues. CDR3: CASSVDPGAEKLFF. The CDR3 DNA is TGTGCCAGCAGCGTAGACCCCGGGGCTGAAAAACTGTTTTTT. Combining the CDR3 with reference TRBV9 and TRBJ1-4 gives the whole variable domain DSGVTQTPKHLITATGQRVTLRCSPRSGDLSVYWYQQSLDQGLQFLIQYYNGEERAKGNILERFSAQQFPDLHSELNLSSLELGDSALYFCASSVDPGAEKLFFGSGTQLSVL.

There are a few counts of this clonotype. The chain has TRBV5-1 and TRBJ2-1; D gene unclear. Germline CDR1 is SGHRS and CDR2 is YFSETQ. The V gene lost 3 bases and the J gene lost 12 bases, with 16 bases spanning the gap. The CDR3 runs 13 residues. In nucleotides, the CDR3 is TGCGCCAGCAGCTCCAGTACCTCTTGGGCGCAGTTCTTC. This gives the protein CASSSSTSWAQFF.

CDR3 loop: CAWTSSARAATNEKLFF. The CDR3 DNA reads as TGTGCCTGGACCTCCTCGGCCAGGGCTGCAACTAATGAAAAACTGTTTTTT. The chain couples TRBV30 to TRBJ1-4; TRBD1 might be the D (5 bases). The CDR3 has 17 amino acids. The V end lost 4 bases, the J end lost 0 bases, and 18 bases lay between the germline ends. Per germline, CDR1 GTSNPN and CDR2 SVGIG (reference sequence). Supplemented by reference TRBV30 and TRBJ1-4, the full variable domain reads SQTIHQWPATLVQPVGSPLSLECTVEGTSNPNLYWYRQAAGRGLQLLFYSVGIGQISSEVPQNLSASRPQDRQFILSSKKLLLSDSGFYLCAWTSSARAATNEKLFFGSGTQLSVL.

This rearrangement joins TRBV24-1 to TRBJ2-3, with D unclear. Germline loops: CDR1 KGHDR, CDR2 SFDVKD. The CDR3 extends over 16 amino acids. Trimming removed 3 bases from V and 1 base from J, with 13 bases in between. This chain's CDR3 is CATSDERGTRTDTQYF. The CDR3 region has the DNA TGTGCCACCAGTGATGAGAGAGGCACGCGCACAGATACGCAGTATTTT.

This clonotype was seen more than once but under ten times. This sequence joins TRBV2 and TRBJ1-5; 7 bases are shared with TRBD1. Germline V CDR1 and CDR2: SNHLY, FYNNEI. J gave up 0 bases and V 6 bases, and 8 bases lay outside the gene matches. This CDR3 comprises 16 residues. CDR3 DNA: TGTGCCAGCAGAGGACAGGAAAATCATAGCAATCAGCCCCAGCATTTT. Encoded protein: CASRGQENHSNQPQHF.

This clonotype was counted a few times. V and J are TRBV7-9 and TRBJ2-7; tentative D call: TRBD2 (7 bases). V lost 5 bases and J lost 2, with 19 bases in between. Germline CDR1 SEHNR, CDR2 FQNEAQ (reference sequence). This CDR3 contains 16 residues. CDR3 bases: TGTGCCAGCAGCGGAGGGGGGGACACACCAACCTACGAGCAGTACTTC. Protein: CASSGGGDTPTYEQYF.

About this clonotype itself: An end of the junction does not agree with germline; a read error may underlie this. CDR3 coding DNA: TGCGCCAGCAGCAAAGACTCACCAGGGCGGGACCTCACAGATACGCAGTATTTT. This sequence encodes CASSKDSPGRDLTDTQYF. This chain links TRBV4-3 with TRBJ2-3, with a weak D call TRBD2 (6 bases). Germline values: CDR1 LGHNA, CDR2 YSLEER. The CDR3 is made up of 18 amino acids.

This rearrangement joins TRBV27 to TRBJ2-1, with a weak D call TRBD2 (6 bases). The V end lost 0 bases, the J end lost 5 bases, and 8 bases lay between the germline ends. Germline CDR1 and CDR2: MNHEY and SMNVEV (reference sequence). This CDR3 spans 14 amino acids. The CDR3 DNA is TGTGCCAGCAGTTTATCGGGGAGGCACAATGAGCAGTTCTTC. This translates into CASSLSGRHNEQFF.

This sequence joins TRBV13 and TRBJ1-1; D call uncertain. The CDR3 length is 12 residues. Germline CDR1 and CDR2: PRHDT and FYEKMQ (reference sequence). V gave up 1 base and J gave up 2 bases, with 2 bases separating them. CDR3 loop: CASSLVNTEAFF. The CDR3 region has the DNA TGTGCCAGCAGCTTAGTCAACACTGAAGCTTTCTTT.

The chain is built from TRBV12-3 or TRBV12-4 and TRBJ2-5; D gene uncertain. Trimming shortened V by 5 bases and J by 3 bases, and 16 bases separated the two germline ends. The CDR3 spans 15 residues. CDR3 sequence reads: CASSPPESGKETQYF. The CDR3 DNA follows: TGTGCCAGCAGTCCCCCCGAGTCAGGAAAAGAGACCCAGTACTTC.

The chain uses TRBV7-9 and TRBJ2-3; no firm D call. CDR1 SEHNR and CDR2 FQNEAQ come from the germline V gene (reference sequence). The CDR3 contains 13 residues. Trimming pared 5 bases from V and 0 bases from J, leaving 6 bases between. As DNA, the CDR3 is TGTGCCAGCAGCAGGCCTAGCACAGATACGCAGTATTTT. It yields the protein CASSRPSTDTQYF.

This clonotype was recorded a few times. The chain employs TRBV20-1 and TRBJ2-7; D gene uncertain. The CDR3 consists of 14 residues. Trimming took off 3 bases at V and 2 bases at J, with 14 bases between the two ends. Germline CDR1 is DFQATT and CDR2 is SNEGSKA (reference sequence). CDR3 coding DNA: TGCAGTGCTAGCGCCCATCCCCGTACCTACGAGCAGTACTTC. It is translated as CSASAHPRTYEQYF.

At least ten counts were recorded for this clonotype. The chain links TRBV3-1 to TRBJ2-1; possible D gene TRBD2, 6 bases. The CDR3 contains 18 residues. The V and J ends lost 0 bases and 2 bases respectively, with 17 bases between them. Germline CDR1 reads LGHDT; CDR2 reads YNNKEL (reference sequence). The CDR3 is CASSQESGFSPTYNEQFF. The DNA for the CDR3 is TGTGCCAGCAGCCAAGAAAGCGGGTTCTCCCCCACCTACAATGAGCAGTTCTTC.

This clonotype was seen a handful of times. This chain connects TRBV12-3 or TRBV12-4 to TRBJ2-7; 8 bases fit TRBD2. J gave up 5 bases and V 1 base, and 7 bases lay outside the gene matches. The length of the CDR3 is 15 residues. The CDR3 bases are TGTGCCAGCAGTTTAGGGAGGAAAGCGGGAGACGAGCAGTACTTC. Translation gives CASSLGRKAGDEQYF.

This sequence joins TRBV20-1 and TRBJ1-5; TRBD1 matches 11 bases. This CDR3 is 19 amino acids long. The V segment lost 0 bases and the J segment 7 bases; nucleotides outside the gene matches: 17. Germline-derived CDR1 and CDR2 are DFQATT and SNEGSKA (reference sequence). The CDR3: CSAREFGTGGMVGVQPQHF. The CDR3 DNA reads TGCAGTGCTAGAGAGTTCGGGACAGGGGGTATGGTGGGGGTGCAGCCCCAGCATTTT.

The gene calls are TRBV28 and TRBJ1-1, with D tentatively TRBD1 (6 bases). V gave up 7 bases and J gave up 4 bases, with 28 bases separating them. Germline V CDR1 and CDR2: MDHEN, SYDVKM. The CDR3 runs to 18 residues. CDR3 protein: CASTSSPRRTTRGTEAFF. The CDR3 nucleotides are TGTGCCAGCACCTCCTCCCCCCGGAGGACGACCAGGGGCACTGAAGCTTTCTTT.

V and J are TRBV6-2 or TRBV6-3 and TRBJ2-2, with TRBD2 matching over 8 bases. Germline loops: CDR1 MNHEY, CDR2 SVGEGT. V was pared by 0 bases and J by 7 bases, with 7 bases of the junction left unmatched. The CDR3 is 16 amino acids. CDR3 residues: CASSYSAGGLVGELFF. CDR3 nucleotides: TGTGCCAGCAGTTACTCCGCGGGAGGCCTTGTCGGGGAGCTGTTTTTT.

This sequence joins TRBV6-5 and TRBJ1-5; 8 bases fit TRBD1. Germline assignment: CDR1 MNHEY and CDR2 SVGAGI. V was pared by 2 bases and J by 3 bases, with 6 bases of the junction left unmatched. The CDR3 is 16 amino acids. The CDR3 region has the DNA TGTGCCAGCAGTTACCAGACAGGGGTTCTCAATCAGCCCCAGCATTTT. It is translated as CASSYQTGVLNQPQHF.

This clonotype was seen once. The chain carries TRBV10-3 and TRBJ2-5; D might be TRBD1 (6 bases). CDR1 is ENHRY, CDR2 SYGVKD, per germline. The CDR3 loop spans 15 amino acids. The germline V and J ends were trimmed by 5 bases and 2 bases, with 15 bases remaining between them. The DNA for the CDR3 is TGTGCCATCAGTAAGATCCGGACAGATCAAGAGACCCAGTACTTC. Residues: CAISKIRTDQETQYF.

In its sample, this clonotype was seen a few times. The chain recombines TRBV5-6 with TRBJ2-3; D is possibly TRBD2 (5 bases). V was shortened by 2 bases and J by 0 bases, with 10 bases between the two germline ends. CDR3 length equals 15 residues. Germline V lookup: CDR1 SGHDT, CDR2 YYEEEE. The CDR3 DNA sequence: TGTGCCAGCAGCTTTATAAGCGGTAGCACAGATACGCAGTATTTT. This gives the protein CASSFISGSTDTQYF.

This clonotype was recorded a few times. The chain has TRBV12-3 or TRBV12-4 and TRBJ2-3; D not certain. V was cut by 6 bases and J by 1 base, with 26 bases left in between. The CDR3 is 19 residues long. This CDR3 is CASSLRDHIWLLRTDTQYF. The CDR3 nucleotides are TGTGCCAGCAGCCTGCGAGATCATATCTGGCTCCTCCGCACAGATACGCAGTATTTT.